The 9 T cell receptor beta chains below come from one sample, sequenced in a study of CD8 T cells in ankylosing spondylitis. TCRdb redid the calling of the 5' RACE reads with MiXCR, one entry per CDR3 protein. The sample yields approximately 220,000 distinct CDR3 sequences, roughly 10% seen once. Sequenced input: blood, either unsorted or a sorted T cell fraction (not recorded which). Source of these receptors: a male donor with ankylosing spondylitis or in good health (not recorded which).

This clonotype was picked up many times. CDR3: CSATGIREEAFF. For the CDR3, the DNA is TGCAGCGCTACCGGCATAAGGGAGGAAGCTTTCTTT. The chain carries TRBV29-1 and TRBJ1-1; D remains ambiguous. Per the germline V gene, CDR1 is SQVTM and CDR2 is ANQGSEA. Trimming removed 7 bases from V and 8 bases from J, with 17 bases in between. The CDR3 extends over 12 amino acids.

This clonotype was seen at least ten times. This chain uses TRBV7-8 with TRBJ1-2; 7 bases line up with TRBD1. V shed 3 bases, J shed 8 bases, and the junction held 12 bases outside the gene matches. The CDR3 totals 15 residues. Per the germline V gene, CDR1 is SGHVS and CDR2 is FQNEAQ. Written as DNA, the CDR3 is TGTGCCAGCAGCTTCTCGGGGACAGCCCGGGACGGCTACACCTTC. As protein: CASSFSGTARDGYTF.

In its sample, this clonotype was seen a few times. The rearrangement joins TRBV28 to TRBJ1-3; D gene uncertain. The CDR3 is made up of 15 amino acids. Germline values: CDR1 MDHEN, CDR2 SYDVKM. The germline V and J ends were trimmed by 2 bases and 3 bases, with 11 bases remaining between them. CDR3 protein: CASSLMGIDGNTIYF. The CDR3 region has the DNA TGTGCCAGCAGTTTAATGGGGATTGATGGAAACACCATATATTTT.

In DNA form, the CDR3 reads TGTGCCAGCAGCCAAGTCGCGGGACAGGGGGCGTTAAATGAGCAGTTCTTC. It is translated as CASSQVAGQGALNEQFF. The chain recombines TRBV14 with TRBJ2-1; 12 nucleotides agree with TRBD1. This CDR3 is 17 amino acids long. Losses at the gene ends were 1 base for V and 7 bases for J; bases not matched to a gene: 8. From germline, CDR1 is SGHDN and CDR2 FVKESK.

This clonotype was detected many times. The V gene is TRBV12-3 or TRBV12-4, the J gene TRBJ1-3; TRBD1 aligns across 9 bases. The CDR3 totals 14 residues. Trimming cost V 5 bases and J 3 bases; bases outside gene matches: 2. CDR3 protein: CASSQTGGGNTIYF. CDR3 nucleotide sequence: TGTGCCAGCAGTCAGACAGGGGGTGGAAACACCATATATTTT.

Note on this clonotype: The DNA is omitted, as the CDR3 cannot be located on it reliably, and the CDR3 follows TCRdb's listing. CDR3 residues: CASSSGQFGAGELFF. The chain links TRBV7-7 to TRBJ2-2; the table's D gene call, TRBD1, was not cross checked with the DNA. 15 amino acids form the CDR3, both terminal residues included. Germline CDR1 is SSHAT and CDR2 is FNYEAQ (reference sequence).

This clonotype was picked up many times. This chain joins TRBV7-9 and TRBJ2-3; TRBD2 is a possible D gene (6 bases). CDR3 length equals 14 residues. The ends were cut back, 1 base at V and 2 bases at J, with 7 bases in the middle. CDR1 and CDR2 from the germline V gene are SEHNR and FQNEAQ (reference sequence). The DNA for the CDR3 is TGTGCCAGCAGCTTAGGCGGGACCACAGATACGCAGTATTTT. This sequence encodes CASSLGGTTDTQYF.

This clonotype was seen ten or more times. This chain joins TRBV5-1 and TRBJ1-1; D remains unclear. The CDR3 runs to 12 residues. Germline V gene sequence: CDR1 SGHRS, CDR2 YFSETQ. With 0 bases removed from V and 4 bases from J, the gap between germline ends came to 4 bases. CDR3 bases: TGCGCCAGCAGCTTGGGCGTCACTGAAGCTTTCTTT. Protein product: CASSLGVTEAFF. Combining the CDR3 with reference TRBV5-1 and TRBJ1-1 gives the whole variable domain KAGVTQTPRYLIKTRGQQVTLSCSPISGHRSVSWYQQTPGQGLQFLFEYFSETQRNKGNFPGRFSGRQFSNSRSEMNVSTLELGDSALYLCASSLGVTEAFFGQGTRLTVV.

Note on this clonotype: Compared with germline, one end of the junction differs, possibly owing to a read error. The chain has TRBV7-9 and TRBJ1-1, with D uncertain. CDR1 and CDR2 from the germline V gene are SEHNR and FQNEAQ (reference sequence). The CDR3 totals 11 residues. The CDR3 DNA reads TGTGCCGGCAGCTTATTAACAGAAGCTTTCTTT. Its protein product is CAGSLLTEAFF.